This T cell receptor beta chain comes out of a study of T cell responses to AZD1222 COVID-19 vaccine. Germline assignment: CDR1 SGDLS and CDR2 YYNGEE. This CDR3 spans 15 amino acids. Trimming removed 3 bases at V and 4 bases at J, with 16 bases between. Study-level findings and limits: The donor group comprised mostly white British people and more females; the analysis possibly underestimated clonal diversity. Just a handful of AZD1222 recipients were seropositive at baseline.

Details on this clone: Its antigen is still unknown.

Data came from immunoSEQ multiplex PCR; TCRdb stores just in-frame clones and leaves some out. The repertoire holds under 95,000 clones, with more than 70% as singletons. Sequenced material: peripheral blood, taken 28 days after the second AZD1222 dose. The rearrangement uses TRBV9 and TRBJ1-2, with D possibly TRBD1 on 5 matching bases. The receptor's source is an adult who received the AZD1222 COVID-19 vaccine. Here the CDR3 reads CASSASGTASYGYTF. As DNA, the CDR3 is TGTGCCAGCAGCGCCTCCGGGACGGCGTCCTATGGCTACACCTTC.